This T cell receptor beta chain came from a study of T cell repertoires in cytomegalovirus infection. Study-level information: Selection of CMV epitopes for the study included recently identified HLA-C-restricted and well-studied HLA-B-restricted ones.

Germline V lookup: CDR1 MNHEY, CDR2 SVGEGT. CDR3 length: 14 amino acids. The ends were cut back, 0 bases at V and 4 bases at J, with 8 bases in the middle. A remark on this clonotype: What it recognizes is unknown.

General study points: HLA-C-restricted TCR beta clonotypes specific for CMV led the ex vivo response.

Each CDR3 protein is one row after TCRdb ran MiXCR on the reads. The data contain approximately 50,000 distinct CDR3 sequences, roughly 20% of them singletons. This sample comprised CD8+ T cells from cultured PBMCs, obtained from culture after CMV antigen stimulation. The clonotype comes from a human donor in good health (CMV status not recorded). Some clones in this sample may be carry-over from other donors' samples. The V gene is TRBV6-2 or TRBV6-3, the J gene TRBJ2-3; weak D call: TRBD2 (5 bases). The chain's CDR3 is CASSYSRRPDTQYF. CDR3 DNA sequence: TGTGCCAGCAGTTACTCCCGGAGGCCAGATACGCAGTATTTT.